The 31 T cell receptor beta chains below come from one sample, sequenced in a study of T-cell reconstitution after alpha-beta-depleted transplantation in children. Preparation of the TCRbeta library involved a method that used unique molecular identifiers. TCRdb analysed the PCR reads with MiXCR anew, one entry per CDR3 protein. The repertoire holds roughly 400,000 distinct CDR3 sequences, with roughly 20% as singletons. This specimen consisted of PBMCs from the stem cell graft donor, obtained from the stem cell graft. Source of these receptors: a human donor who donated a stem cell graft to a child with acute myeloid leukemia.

The DNA of the CDR3 is TGTGCCAGCAGTTCCCGGACCTGGCTCCCCAATGAGCAGTTCTTC. Amino acid sequence: CASSSRTWLPNEQFF. The chain links TRBV27 to TRBJ2-1; D remains unclear. V lost 4 bases and J lost 6, with 16 bases in between. The germline gives CDR1 MNHEY, CDR2 SMNVEV (reference sequence). The CDR3 length is 15 residues.

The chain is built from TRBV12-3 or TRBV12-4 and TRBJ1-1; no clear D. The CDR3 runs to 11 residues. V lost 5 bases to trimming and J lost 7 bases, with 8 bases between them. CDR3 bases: TGTGCCAGCAGTCCCGTCAGTGAAGCTTTCTTT. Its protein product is CASSPVSEAFF.

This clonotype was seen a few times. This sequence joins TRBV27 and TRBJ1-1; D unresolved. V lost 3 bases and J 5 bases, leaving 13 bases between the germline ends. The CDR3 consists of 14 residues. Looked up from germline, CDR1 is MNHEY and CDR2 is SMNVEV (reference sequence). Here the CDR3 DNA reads TGTGCCAGCAGTTTTTCCGGACTGACAACTGAAGCTTTCTTT. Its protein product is CASSFSGLTTEAFF.

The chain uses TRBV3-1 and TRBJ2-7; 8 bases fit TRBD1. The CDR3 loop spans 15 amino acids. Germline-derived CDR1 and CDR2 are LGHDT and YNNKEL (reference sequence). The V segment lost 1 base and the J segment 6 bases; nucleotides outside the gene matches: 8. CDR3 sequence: CASSQVSRGLSEQYF. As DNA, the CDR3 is TGTGCCAGCAGCCAAGTATCCAGGGGGCTGAGCGAGCAGTACTTC.

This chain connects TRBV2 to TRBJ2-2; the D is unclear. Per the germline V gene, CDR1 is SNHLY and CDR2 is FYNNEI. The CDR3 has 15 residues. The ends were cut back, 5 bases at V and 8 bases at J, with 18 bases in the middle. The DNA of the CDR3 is TGTGCCAGCAGTCCCTTAGCCGGTTCAGGAGGGGAGCTGTTTTTT. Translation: CASSPLAGSGGELFF.

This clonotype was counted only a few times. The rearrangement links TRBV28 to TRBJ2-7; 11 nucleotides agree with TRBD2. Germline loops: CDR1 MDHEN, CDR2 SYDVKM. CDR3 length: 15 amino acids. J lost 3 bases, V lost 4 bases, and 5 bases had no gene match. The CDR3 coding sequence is TGTGCCAGCAGTTCCCTCCTAGCGGGAGGCTACGAGCAGTACTTC. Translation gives CASSSLLAGGYEQYF.

The CDR3 here is CSARVHRGDTQYF. CDR3 nucleotide sequence: TGCAGTGCTAGAGTTCACAGGGGAGATACGCAGTATTTT. The rearrangement joins TRBV20-1 to TRBJ2-3, with 7 bases lining up with TRBD1. With 1 base clipped from V and 5 bases from J, the junction kept 3 bases outside the gene matches. Per germline, CDR1 DFQATT and CDR2 SNEGSKA (reference sequence). The CDR3 has 13 amino acids.

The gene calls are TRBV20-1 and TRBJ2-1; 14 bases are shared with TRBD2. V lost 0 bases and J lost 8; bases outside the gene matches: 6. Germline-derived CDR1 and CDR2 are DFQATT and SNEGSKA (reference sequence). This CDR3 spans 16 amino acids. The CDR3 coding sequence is TGCAGTGCTAGAGACGTGACTAGCGGGAGGGCCGATGAGCAGTTCTTC. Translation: CSARDVTSGRADEQFF.

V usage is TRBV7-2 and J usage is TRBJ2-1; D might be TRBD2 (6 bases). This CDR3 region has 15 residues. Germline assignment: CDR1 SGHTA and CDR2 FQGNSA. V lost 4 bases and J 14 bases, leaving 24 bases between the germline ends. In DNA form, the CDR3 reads TGTGCCAGCAGCTCTTTAGCCCAGACCCGGGACTTGAAGTTCTTC. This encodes CASSSLAQTRDLKFF.

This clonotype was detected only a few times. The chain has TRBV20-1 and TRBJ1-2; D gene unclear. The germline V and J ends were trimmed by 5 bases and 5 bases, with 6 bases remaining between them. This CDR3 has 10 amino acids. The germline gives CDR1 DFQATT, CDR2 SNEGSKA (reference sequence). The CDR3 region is CSAPYYGYTF. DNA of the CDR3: TGCAGTGCTCCTTATTATGGCTACACCTTC.

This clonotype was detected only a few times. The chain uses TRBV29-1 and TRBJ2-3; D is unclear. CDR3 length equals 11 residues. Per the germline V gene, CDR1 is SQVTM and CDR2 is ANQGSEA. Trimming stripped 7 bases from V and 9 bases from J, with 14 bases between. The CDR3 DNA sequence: TGCAGCGCCGTCCCGGGCCAAACGCAGTATTTT. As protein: CSAVPGQTQYF.

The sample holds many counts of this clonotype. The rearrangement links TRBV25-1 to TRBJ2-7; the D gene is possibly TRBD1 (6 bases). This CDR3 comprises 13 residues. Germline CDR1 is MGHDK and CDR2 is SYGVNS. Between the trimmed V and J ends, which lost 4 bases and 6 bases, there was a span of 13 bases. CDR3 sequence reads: CASSGERGGEQYF. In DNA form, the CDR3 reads TGTGCCAGCAGTGGTGAGAGAGGGGGCGAGCAGTACTTC.

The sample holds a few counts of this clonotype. CDR3 nucleotide sequence: TGTGCCAGCAGCCAAATTTTCGGGAGGGCCTACGAGCAGTACTTC. Protein product: CASSQIFGRAYEQYF. The chain recombines TRBV14 with TRBJ2-7; 8 positions match TRBD2. V shed 2 bases, J shed 2 bases, and the junction held 5 bases outside the gene matches. The CDR3 spans 15 residues. CDR1 and CDR2 from the germline V gene are SGHDN and FVKESK.

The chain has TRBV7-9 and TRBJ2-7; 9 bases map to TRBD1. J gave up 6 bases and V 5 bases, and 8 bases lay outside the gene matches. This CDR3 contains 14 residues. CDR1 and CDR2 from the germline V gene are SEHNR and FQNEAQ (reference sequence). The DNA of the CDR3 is TGTGCCAGCAGCCTGACCTTGACAGGGGGCGAGCAGTACTTC. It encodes CASSLTLTGGEQYF. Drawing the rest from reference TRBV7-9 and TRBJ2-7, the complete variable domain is DTGVSQNPRHKITKRGQNVTFRCDPISEHNRLYWYRQTLGQGPEFLTYFQNEAQLEKSRLLSDRFSAERPKGSFSTLEIQRTEQGDSAMYLCASSLTLTGGEQYFGPGTRLTVT.

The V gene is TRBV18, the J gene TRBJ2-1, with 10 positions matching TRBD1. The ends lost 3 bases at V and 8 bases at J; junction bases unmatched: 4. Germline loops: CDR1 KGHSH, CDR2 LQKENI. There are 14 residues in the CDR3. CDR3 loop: CASSPGTGVHEQFF. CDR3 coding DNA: TGTGCCAGCTCACCCGGGACAGGGGTTCATGAGCAGTTCTTC.

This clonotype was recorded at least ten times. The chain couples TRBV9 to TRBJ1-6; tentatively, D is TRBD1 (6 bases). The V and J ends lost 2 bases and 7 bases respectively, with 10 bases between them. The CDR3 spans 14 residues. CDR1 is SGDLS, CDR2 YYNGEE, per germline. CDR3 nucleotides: TGTGCCAGCAGCGTTGACAGGAGGAATTCACCCCTCCACTTT. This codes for CASSVDRRNSPLHF.

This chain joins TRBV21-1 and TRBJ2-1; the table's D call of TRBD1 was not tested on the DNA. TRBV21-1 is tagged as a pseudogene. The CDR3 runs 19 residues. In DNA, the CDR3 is TGTGCCAGCAGCAATCCAAGGGGGACCGACAGGGACACCTACAATGAGCAGTTCTTC. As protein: CASSNPRGTDRDTYNEQFF.

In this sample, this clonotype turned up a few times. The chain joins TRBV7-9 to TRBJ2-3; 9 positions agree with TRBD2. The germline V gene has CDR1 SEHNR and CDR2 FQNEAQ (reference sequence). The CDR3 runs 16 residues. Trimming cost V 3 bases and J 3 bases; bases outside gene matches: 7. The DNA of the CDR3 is TGTGCCAGCAGCTTGAGTAGCGGGAGCCCGACAGATACGCAGTATTTT. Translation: CASSLSSGSPTDTQYF.

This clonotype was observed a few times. CDR3 nucleotide sequence: TGTGCCAGCAGTTTCGGGGGAGGGGGCTCCTACGAGCAGTACTTC. Encoded protein: CASSFGGGGSYEQYF. This sequence joins TRBV12-3 or TRBV12-4 and TRBJ2-7, with D possibly TRBD2 on 7 matching bases. The CDR3 totals 15 residues. The ends were cut back, 3 bases at V and 0 bases at J, with 12 bases in the middle.

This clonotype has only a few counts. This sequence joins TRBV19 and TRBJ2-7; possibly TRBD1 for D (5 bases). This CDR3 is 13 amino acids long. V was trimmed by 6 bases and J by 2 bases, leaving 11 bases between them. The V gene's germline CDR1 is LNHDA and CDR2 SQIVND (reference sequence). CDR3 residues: CASSPRQTYEQYF. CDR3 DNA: TGTGCCAGTAGCCCCCGACAGACCTACGAGCAGTACTTC.

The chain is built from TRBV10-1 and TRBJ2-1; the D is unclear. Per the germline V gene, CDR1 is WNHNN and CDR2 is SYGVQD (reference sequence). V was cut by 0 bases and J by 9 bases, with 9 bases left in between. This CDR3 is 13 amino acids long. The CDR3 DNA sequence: TGCGCCAGCAGTGAGTCAGGATTCGGTGAGCAGTTCTTC. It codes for CASSESGFGEQFF.

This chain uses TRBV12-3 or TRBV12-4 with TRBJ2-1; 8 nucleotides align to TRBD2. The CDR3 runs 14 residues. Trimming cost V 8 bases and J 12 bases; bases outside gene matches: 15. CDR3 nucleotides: TGTGCCAGCTCCCTGGTGGGAGACGGGGGGGGGCAGTTCTTC. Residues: CASSLVGDGGGQFF.

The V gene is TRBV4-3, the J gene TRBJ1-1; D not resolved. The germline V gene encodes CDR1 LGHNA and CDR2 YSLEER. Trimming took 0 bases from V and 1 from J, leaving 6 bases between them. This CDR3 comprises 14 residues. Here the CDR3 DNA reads TGCGCCAGCAGCCAAGAGTGGACGAACACTGAAGCTTTCTTT. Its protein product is CASSQEWTNTEAFF.

CDR3 region: CSARDRSNEKLFF. The DNA for the CDR3 is TGCAGTGCTAGAGACAGGTCGAATGAAAAACTGTTTTTT. The V gene is TRBV20-1, the J gene TRBJ1-4, with D unclear. Germline assignment: CDR1 DFQATT and CDR2 SNEGSKA (reference sequence). V lost 0 bases to trimming and J lost 5 bases, with 7 bases between them. This CDR3 spans 13 amino acids.

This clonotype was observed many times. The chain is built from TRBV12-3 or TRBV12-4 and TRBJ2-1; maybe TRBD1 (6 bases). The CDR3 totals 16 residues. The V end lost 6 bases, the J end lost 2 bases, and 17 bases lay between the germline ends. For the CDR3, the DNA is TGTGCCAGCAGCCCACCCGGGACACCCACCTACAATGAGCAGTTCTTC. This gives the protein CASSPPGTPTYNEQFF.

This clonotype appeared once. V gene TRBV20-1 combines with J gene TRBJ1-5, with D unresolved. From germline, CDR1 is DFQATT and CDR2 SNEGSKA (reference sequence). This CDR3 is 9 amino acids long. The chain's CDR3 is CSAEGLQHF. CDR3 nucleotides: TGCAGCGCTGAAGGGCTTCAGCATTTT.

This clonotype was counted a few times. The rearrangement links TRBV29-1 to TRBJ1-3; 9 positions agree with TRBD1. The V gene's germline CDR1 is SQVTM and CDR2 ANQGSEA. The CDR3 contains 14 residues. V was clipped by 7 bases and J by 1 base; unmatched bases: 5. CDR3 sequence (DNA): TGCAGCGGGACAGGGGACTTATCTGGAAACACCATATATTTT. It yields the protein CSGTGDLSGNTIYF. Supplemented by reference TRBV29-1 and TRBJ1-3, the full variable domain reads SAVISQKPSRDICQRGTSLTIQCQVDSQVTMMFWYRQQPGQSLTLIATANQGSEATYESGFVIDKFPISRPNLTFSTLTVSNMSPEDSSIYLCSGTGDLSGNTIYFGEGSWLTVV.

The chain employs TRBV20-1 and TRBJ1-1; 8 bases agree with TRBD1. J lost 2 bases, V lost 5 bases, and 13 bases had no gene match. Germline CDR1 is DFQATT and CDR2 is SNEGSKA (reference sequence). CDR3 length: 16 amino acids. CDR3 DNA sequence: TGCAGTGCTGGGGACGACAGGGGTTTGGGTAACACTGAAGCTTTCTTT. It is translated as CSAGDDRGLGNTEAFF.

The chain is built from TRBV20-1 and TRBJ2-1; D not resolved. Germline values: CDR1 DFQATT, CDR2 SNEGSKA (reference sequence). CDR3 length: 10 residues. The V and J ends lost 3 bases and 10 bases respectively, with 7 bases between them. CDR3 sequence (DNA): TGCAGTGCTAGCCAAGGGGAGCAGTTCTTC. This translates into CSASQGEQFF.

The CDR3 bases are TGTGCCAGCAGCCTAGGAGAGTATGGCTACACCTTC. Amino acid sequence: CASSLGEYGYTF. The chain employs TRBV11-3 and TRBJ1-2; D remains unclear. The CDR3 loop spans 12 amino acids. Germline V gene lookup returns CDR1 SGHNT and CDR2 YENEEA. V was clipped by 5 bases and J by 5 bases, with 9 bases between them.

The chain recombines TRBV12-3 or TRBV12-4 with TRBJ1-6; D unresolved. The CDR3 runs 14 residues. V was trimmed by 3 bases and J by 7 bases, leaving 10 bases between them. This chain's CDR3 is CASSFSVGNSPLHF. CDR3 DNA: TGTGCCAGCAGTTTCTCAGTTGGCAATTCACCCCTCCACTTT.